The 15 T cell receptor beta chains reported below all come from one sample, sequenced in a study of cytomegalovirus exposure and HLA in healthy donors. Use of 60 Vbeta and 13 Jbeta primers characterized the PCR. The table came from immunoSEQ multiplex PCR; TCRdb's copy has only in-frame clones and leaves some out. The sample lists about 110,000 clones, roughly 75% occurring once. Specimen: PBMCs. The receptor set was obtained from a man between 35 and 55 years old in good health and CMV-seronegative.

The chain recombines TRBV7-9 with TRBJ1-6; 7 bases match TRBD1. CDR1 and CDR2 (germline): SEHNR, FQNEAQ (reference sequence). J lost 8 bases, V lost 5 bases, and 9 bases had no gene match. CDR3 length equals 15 residues. The CDR3 here is CASSGRQGSDSPLHF. The CDR3, as DNA: TGTGCCAGCAGCGGCAGACAGGGTTCGGATTCACCCCTCCACTTT.

The rearrangement uses TRBV15 and TRBJ2-3; the D is unclear. The length of the CDR3 is 16 residues. Trimming cost V 0 bases and J 1 base, with 11 bases left between them. The V gene's germline CDR1 is LNHNV and CDR2 YYDKDF (reference sequence). The CDR3 loop is CATSRDRRSGTDTQYF. For the CDR3, the DNA is TGTGCCACCAGCAGAGACAGGCGCTCTGGCACAGATACGCAGTATTTT.

The chain has TRBV4-1 and TRBJ1-1; TRBD1 matches at 8 bases. Germline V lookup: CDR1 MGHRA, CDR2 YSYEKL. V was clipped by 4 bases and J by 2 bases; unmatched bases: 9. The CDR3 has 16 amino acids. CDR3 sequence reads: CASSREGRGQNTEAFF. CDR3 bases: TGCGCCAGCAGCCGAGAAGGCAGGGGGCAAAACACTGAAGCTTTCTTT.

This clone was seen only once. V gene TRBV9 combines with J gene TRBJ2-5; D is possibly TRBD1 (5 bases). Trimming shortened V by 4 bases and J by 0 bases, and 13 bases separated the two germline ends. The CDR3 has 15 amino acids. Looked up from germline, CDR1 is SGDLS and CDR2 is YYNGEE. CDR3 sequence: CASSTGDLYQETQYF. In DNA form, the CDR3 reads TGTGCCAGCAGCACAGGCGATCTGTACCAAGAGACCCAGTACTTC.

V usage is TRBV6-6 and J usage is TRBJ1-4; perhaps TRBD1 as D (6 bases). V was clipped by 0 bases and J by 5 bases, with 10 bases between them. CDR3 length equals 15 residues. Germline CDR1 is MNHNY and CDR2 is SVGAGI (reference sequence). The CDR3 DNA reads TGTGCCAGCAGTTACTCGCCAGACAGGAATGAAAAACTGTTTTTT. Amino acid sequence: CASSYSPDRNEKLFF.

The chain uses TRBV5-1 and TRBJ2-5; 12 nucleotides agree with TRBD2. The CDR3 covers 15 residues. Germline V gene sequence: CDR1 SGHRS, CDR2 YFSETQ. V lost 5 bases, J lost 2 bases, and 4 bases stayed unmatched. The CDR3: CASRPLAGGQETQYF. CDR3 DNA sequence: TGCGCCAGCAGGCCACTAGCGGGGGGACAAGAGACCCAGTACTTC. The full variable domain, rest sourced from reference TRBV5-1 and TRBJ2-5, is KAGVTQTPRYLIKTRGQQVTLSCSPISGHRSVSWYQQTPGQGLQFLFEYFSETQRNKGNFPGRFSGRQFSNSRSEMNVSTLELGDSALYLCASRPLAGGQETQYFGPGTRLLVL.

This chain links TRBV12-5 with TRBJ2-3, with TRBD2 identical over 9 bases. Germline CDR1 reads LGHNT; CDR2 reads FRNRAP. CDR3 length: 18 residues. J was trimmed by 2 bases and V by 2 bases; bases with no gene match: 11. The CDR3: CASGLTRDSGGVTDTQYF. The CDR3, as DNA: TGTGCTAGTGGTTTGACCCGGGATAGCGGGGGAGTCACAGATACGCAGTATTTT.

The chain couples TRBV29-1 to TRBJ1-1; 9 nucleotides line up with TRBD1. V gave up 4 bases and J gave up 4 bases; unmatched junction bases: 4. The CDR3 length is 13 residues. Germline V gives CDR1 SQVTM, CDR2 ANQGSEA. The DNA of the CDR3 is TGCAGCGTTGCTAGGACAGGGGCCACTGAAGCTTTCTTT. Its protein product is CSVARTGATEAFF.

The V and J genes are TRBV20-1 and TRBJ2-5; a weak D match, TRBD2 (5 bases). The CDR3 length is 11 residues. Germline-derived CDR1 and CDR2 are DFQATT and SNEGSKA (reference sequence). Trimming removed 5 bases from V and 5 bases from J, with 9 bases in between. Here the CDR3 reads CSARGLETQYF. The CDR3 DNA sequence: TGCAGTGCTCGGGGTCTTGAGACCCAGTACTTC.

The J gene is TRBJ2-6, the V gene TRBV4-2, with D tentatively TRBD1 (5 bases). The CDR3 has 16 residues. V was trimmed by 0 bases and J by 5 bases, leaving 11 bases between them. CDR1 is LGHNA, CDR2 YNFKEQ, per germline. CDR3 DNA sequence: TGTGCCAGCAGCCAAGATCCCGGACAAAGGGCCAACGTCCTGACTTTC. It yields the protein CASSQDPGQRANVLTF.

This clone was counted once. This sequence joins TRBV5-1 and TRBJ2-2; D is perhaps TRBD2 (5 bases). Trimming removed 0 bases from V and 4 bases from J, with 10 bases in between. The length of the CDR3 is 15 residues. Germline assignment: CDR1 SGHRS and CDR2 YFSETQ. The DNA of the CDR3 is TGCGCCAGCAGCTTGGTGGGAGCGGTCACCGGGGAGCTGTTTTTT. Amino acids: CASSLVGAVTGELFF.

This clone was seen only a few times. The V gene is TRBV6-1, the J gene TRBJ1-2; possible D gene TRBD1, 6 bases. The CDR3 extends over 13 amino acids. Trimming removed 2 bases from V and 5 bases from J, with 9 bases in between. Germline V gene lookup returns CDR1 MNHNS and CDR2 SASEGT. CDR3 loop: CASSEQGNYGYTF. The CDR3 bases are TGTGCCAGCAGTGAACAGGGGAATTATGGCTACACCTTC.

The sample holds a few counts of this clone. V usage is TRBV29-1 and J usage is TRBJ2-5; the D gene is possibly TRBD2 (6 bases). Germline V gives CDR1 SQVTM, CDR2 ANQGSEA. Trimming shortened V by 7 bases and J by 2 bases, and 14 bases separated the two germline ends. This CDR3 spans 13 amino acids. The CDR3 is CSGGFGGQETQYF. Here the CDR3 DNA reads TGCAGCGGAGGATTTGGGGGGCAAGAGACCCAGTACTTC.

This sequence joins TRBV10-3 and TRBJ1-1, with 9 nucleotides matching TRBD1. The V gene end was trimmed by 2 bases and the J gene end by 4 bases; junction bases not matched to a gene: 5. The germline V gene has CDR1 ENHRY and CDR2 SYGVKD. The CDR3 runs to 15 residues. The CDR3 nucleotides are TGTGCCATCAGTGAGAGGACAGGGGAGCTCACTGAAGCTTTCTTT. Its translation is CAISERTGELTEAFF.

The J gene is TRBJ2-3, the V gene TRBV9; D is possibly TRBD2 (5 bases). Germline CDR1 reads SGDLS; CDR2 reads YYNGEE. This CDR3 has 15 residues. Deletions cut 4 bases from V and 2 bases from J, with 14 bases between. As DNA, the CDR3 is TGTGCCAGCAGCCCTACCAGCGGAGACACAGATACGCAGTATTTT. Its translation is CASSPTSGDTDTQYF.